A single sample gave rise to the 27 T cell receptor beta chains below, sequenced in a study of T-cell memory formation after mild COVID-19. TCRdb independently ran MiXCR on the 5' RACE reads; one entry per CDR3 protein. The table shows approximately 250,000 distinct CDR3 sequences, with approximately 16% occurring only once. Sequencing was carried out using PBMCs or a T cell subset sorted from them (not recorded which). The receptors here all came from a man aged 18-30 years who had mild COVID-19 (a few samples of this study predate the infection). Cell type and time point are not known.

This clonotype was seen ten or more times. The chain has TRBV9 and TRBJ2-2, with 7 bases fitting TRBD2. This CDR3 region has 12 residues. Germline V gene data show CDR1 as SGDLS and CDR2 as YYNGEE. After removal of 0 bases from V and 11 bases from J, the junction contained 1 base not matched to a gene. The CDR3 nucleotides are TGTGCCAGCAGCGTAGCGGGGGGAGAGCTGTTTTTT. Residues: CASSVAGGELFF.

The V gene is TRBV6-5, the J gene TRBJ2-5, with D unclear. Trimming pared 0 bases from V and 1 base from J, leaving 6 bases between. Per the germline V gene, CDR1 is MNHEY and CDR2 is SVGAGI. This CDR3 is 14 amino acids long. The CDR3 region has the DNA TGTGCCAGCAGTTACTCCCGCCCCCAAGAGACCCAGTACTTC. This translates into CASSYSRPQETQYF.

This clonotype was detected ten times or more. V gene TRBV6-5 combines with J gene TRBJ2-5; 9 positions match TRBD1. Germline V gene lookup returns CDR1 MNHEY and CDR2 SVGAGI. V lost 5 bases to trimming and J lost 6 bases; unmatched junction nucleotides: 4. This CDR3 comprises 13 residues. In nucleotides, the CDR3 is TGTGCCAGCAGTACGACAGGGGGGAAGACCCAGTACTTC. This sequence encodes CASSTTGGKTQYF.

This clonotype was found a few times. CDR3 protein: CASSPRGGRLPYEQYV. Here the CDR3 DNA reads TGTGCCAGCAGTCCCCGGGGGGGGCGTCTCCCCTACGAGCAGTACGTC. The chain has TRBV6-5 and TRBJ2-7; 8 bases line up with TRBD2. The CDR3 runs to 16 residues. Germline trimming cut 5 bases from V and 2 bases from J; bases unmatched to any gene: 11. Germline V lookup: CDR1 MNHEY, CDR2 SVGAGI.

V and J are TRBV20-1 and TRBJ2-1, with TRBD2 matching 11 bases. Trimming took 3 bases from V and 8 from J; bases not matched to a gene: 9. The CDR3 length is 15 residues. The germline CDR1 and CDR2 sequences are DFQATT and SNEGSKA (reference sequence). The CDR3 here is CSASKLAGGGYEQFF. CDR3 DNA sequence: TGCAGTGCTAGTAAGCTAGCGGGGGGAGGCTATGAGCAGTTCTTC.

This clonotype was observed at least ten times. The CDR3 is CASSPGSAYGYTF. The CDR3 nucleotides read TGTGCCAGCAGTCCAGGGTCTGCCTATGGCTACACCTTC. The rearrangement uses TRBV6-5 and TRBJ1-2; maybe TRBD1 (5 bases). Germline lookup yields CDR1 MNHEY and CDR2 SVGAGI. This CDR3 spans 13 amino acids. Trimming removed 5 bases from V and 4 bases from J, with 11 bases in between.

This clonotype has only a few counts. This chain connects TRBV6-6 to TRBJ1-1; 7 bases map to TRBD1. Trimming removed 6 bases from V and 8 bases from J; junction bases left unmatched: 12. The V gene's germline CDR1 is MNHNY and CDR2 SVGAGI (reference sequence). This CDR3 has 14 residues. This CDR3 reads CASSPVPGQLEAFF. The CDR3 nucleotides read TGTGCCAGCAGCCCCGTCCCGGGACAGCTAGAAGCTTTCTTT.

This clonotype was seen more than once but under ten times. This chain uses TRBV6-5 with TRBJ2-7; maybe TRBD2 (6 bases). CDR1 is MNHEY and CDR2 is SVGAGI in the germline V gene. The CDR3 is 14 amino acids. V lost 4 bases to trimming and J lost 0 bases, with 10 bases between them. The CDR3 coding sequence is TGTGCCAGCAGTTGGGGCGGGGCCTCCTACGAGCAGTACTTC. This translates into CASSWGGASYEQYF.

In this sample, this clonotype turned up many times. CDR3 protein: CASSHPLGGGPGETQYF. In DNA, the CDR3 is TGTGCCAGCAGCCACCCGCTCGGGGGGGGGCCAGGAGAGACCCAGTACTTC. The chain links TRBV7-6 to TRBJ2-5; 8 nucleotides agree with TRBD2. The CDR3 length is 17 residues. Germline lookup yields CDR1 SGHVS and CDR2 FNYEAQ. Trimming cost V 5 bases and J 4 bases; bases outside gene matches: 15.

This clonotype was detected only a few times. As DNA, the CDR3 is TGCGCCAGCAGCCGAATACCGGGACAGGGGTACGAGCAGTACTTC. This gives the protein CASSRIPGQGYEQYF. V gene TRBV4-1 combines with J gene TRBJ2-7; the match to TRBD1 covers 10 bases. The CDR3 loop spans 15 amino acids. J lost 4 bases, V lost 4 bases, and 7 bases had no gene match. Germline-derived CDR1 and CDR2 are MGHRA and YSYEKL.

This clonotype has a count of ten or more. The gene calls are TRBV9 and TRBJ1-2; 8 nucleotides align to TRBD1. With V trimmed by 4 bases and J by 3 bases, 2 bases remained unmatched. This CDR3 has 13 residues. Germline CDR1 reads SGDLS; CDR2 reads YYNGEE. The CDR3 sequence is CASSPQGDYGYTF. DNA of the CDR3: TGTGCCAGCAGCCCACAGGGGGACTATGGCTACACCTTC.

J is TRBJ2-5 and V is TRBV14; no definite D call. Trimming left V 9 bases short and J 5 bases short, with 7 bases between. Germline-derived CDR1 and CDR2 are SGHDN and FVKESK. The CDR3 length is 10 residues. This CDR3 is CARRRETQYF. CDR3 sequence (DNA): TGTGCCAGGAGACGGGAGACCCAGTACTTC.

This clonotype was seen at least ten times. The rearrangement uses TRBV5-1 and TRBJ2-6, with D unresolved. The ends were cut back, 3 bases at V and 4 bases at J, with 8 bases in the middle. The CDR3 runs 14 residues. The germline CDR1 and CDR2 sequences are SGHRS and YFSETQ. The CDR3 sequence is CASSWYSGANVLTF. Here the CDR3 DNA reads TGCGCCAGCAGCTGGTACAGCGGGGCCAACGTCCTGACTTTC.

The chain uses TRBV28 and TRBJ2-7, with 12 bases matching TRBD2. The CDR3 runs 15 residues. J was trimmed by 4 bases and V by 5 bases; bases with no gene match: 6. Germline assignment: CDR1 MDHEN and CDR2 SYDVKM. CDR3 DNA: TGTGCCAGCAGTCCCAGGACTAGCGGGGTATACGAGCAGTACGTC. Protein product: CASSPRTSGVYEQYV.

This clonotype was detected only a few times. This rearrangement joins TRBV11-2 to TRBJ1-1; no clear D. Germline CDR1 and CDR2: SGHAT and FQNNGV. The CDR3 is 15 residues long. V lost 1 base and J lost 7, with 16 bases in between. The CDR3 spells CASSLGGSPQIEAFF. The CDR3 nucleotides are TGTGCCAGCAGCTTAGGAGGGTCCCCTCAGATTGAAGCTTTCTTT.

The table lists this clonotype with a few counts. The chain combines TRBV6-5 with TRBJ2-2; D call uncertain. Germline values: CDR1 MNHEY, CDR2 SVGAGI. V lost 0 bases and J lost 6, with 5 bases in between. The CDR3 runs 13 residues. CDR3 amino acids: CASSYSSAGELFF. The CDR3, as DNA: TGTGCCAGCAGTTACTCGAGCGCCGGGGAGCTGTTTTTT.

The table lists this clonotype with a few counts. CDR3 coding DNA: TGTGCCAGCAGTTTGGGGATTTCGGGTAGCACAGATACGCAGTATTTT. This gives the protein CASSLGISGSTDTQYF. This rearrangement joins TRBV12-3 or TRBV12-4 to TRBJ2-3; the D is unclear. This CDR3 is built from 16 residues. Trimming took off 3 bases at V and 0 bases at J, with 13 bases between the two ends.

This chain's CDR3 is CASRGIASGTTYNEQFF. Written as DNA, the CDR3 is TGTGCCAGCAGAGGAATTGCCAGCGGGACGACCTACAATGAGCAGTTCTTC. This chain connects TRBV6-1 to TRBJ2-1; 7 bases agree with TRBD2. The CDR3 extends over 17 amino acids. The germline gives CDR1 MNHNS, CDR2 SASEGT. V lost 6 bases and J lost 2; bases outside the gene matches: 13.

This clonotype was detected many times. CDR3 sequence: CSAPGQLYNEQFF. The DNA for the CDR3 is TGCAGTGCACCGGGACAACTCTACAATGAGCAGTTCTTC. The chain carries TRBV20-1 and TRBJ2-1; D might be TRBD1 (6 bases). Germline V gene lookup returns CDR1 DFQATT and CDR2 SNEGSKA (reference sequence). V gave up 6 bases and J gave up 3 bases, with 12 bases separating them. The CDR3 is 13 amino acids.

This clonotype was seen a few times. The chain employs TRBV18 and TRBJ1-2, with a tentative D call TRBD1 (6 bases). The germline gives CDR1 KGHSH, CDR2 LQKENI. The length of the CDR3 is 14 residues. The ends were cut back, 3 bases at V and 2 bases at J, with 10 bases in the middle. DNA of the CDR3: TGTGCCAGCTCACCTTCCCAGGGGAACTATGGCTACACCTTC. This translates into CASSPSQGNYGYTF.

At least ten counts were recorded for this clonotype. The DNA of the CDR3 is TGTGCCAGCAGCTTGCGGGACTATACGCAGTATTTT. It yields the protein CASSLRDYTQYF. The rearrangement joins TRBV5-6 to TRBJ2-3, with D perhaps matching TRBD2 (6 bases). Per the germline V gene, CDR1 is SGHDT and CDR2 is YYEEEE. This CDR3 has 12 residues. The V end lost 1 base, the J end lost 7 bases, and 7 bases lay between the germline ends.

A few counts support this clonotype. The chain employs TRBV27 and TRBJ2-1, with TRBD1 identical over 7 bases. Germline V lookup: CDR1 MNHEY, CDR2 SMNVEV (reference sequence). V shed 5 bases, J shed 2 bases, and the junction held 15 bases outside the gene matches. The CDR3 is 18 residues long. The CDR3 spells CASSLHISTGVTYNEQFF. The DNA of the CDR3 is TGTGCCAGCAGTCTTCATATCTCCACAGGGGTCACCTACAATGAGCAGTTCTTC.

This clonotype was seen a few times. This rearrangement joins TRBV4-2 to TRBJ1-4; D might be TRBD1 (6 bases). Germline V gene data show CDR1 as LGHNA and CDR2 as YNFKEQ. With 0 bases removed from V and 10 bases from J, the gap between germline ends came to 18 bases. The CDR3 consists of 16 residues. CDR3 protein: CASSQDESGVFGKLFF. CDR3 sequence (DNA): TGTGCCAGCAGCCAAGACGAGTCAGGGGTTTTCGGAAAACTGTTTTTT.

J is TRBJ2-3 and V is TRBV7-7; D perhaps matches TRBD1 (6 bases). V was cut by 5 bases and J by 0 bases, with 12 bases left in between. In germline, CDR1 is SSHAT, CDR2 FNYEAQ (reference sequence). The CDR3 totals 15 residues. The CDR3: CASSQQGQSTDTQYF. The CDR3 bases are TGTGCCAGCAGCCAACAAGGACAGAGCACAGATACGCAGTATTTT.

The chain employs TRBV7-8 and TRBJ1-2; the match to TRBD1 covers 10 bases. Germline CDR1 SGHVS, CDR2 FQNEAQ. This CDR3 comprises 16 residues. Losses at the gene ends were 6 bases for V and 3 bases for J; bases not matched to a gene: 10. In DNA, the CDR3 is TGTGCCAGCAGTCAGGACCGGGACAGGGGAGACTATGGCTACACCTTC. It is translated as CASSQDRDRGDYGYTF.

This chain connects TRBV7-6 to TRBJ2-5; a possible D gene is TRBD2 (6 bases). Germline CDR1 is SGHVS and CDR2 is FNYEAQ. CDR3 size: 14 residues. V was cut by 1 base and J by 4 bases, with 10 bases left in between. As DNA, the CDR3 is TGTGCCAGCAGCTTAGACGGGGGAGGAGAGACCCAGTACTTC. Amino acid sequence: CASSLDGGGETQYF. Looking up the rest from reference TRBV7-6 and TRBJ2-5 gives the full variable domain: GAGVSQSPRYKVTKRGQDVALRCDPISGHVSLYWYRQALGQGPEFLTYFNYEAQQDKSGLPNDRFSAERPEGSISTLTIQRTEQRDSAMYRCASSLDGGGETQYFGPGTRLLVL.

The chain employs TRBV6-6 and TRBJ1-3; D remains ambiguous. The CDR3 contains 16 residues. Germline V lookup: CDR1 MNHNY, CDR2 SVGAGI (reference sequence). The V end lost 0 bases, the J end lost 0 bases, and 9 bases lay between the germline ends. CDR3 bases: TGTGCCAGCAGTTACTCGATGGGGAGCTCTGGAAACACCATATATTTT. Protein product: CASSYSMGSSGNTIYF.